The next 16 T cell receptor beta chains were all read from a single sample in a study of T cell clonotyping in hematopoietic cell transplantation. Sequencing used immunoSEQ multiplex PCR; TCRdb keeps in-frame clones, though not all of them. The sample contains some 8,500 clones, approximately 80% of which appear only once. Time point meaning: recipient sample about 28 days before transplant, after cytoreduction. The input for sequencing was peripheral blood mononuclear cells, taken before stem cell transplant. All receptors derive from a man in his sixties with acute myeloid leukemia. Some clones in this sample may be carry-over from other donors' samples.

Worth noting for this clone: Relative to the germline gene, one junction end is altered; a read error may explain this. The rearrangement uses TRBV7-7 and TRBJ2-7; TRBD1 matches 7 bases. This CDR3 has 16 residues. Germline-derived CDR1 and CDR2 are SSHAT and FNYEAQ (reference sequence). As DNA, the CDR3 is TGTGCTAGCAGCTTACAGGTACAGGGGTTTGTGTACGAGCAGTACTTC. This sequence encodes CASSLQVQGFVYEQYF. Supplemented by reference TRBV7-7 and TRBJ2-7, the full variable domain reads GAGVSQSPRYKVTKRGQDVTLRCDPISSHATLYWYQQALGQGPEFLTYFNYEAQPDKSGLPSDRFSAERPEGSISTLTIQRTEQRDSAMYRCASSLQVQGFVYEQYFGPGTRLTVT.

The rearrangement uses TRBV30 and TRBJ2-6; 7 bases align to TRBD1. The CDR3 has 14 amino acids. Germline V lookup: CDR1 GTSNPN, CDR2 SVGIG (reference sequence). V lost 7 bases and J lost 0; bases outside the gene matches: 3. The CDR3 sequence: CASRQGSGANVLTF. CDR3 DNA: TGTGCCTCCAGACAGGGCTCTGGGGCCAACGTCCTGACTTTC.

In its sample, this clone ranks as medium-sized. The chain recombines TRBV5-8 with TRBJ2-7; D is perhaps TRBD2 (5 bases). V was trimmed by 2 bases and J by 9 bases, leaving 12 bases between them. Germline V gives CDR1 SGHTS, CDR2 YDEGEE. The CDR3 is 12 amino acids. The CDR3 spells CASSFGRGPQYF. The CDR3 DNA reads TGTGCCAGCAGCTTTGGTCGGGGTCCGCAGTACTTC. Combining the CDR3 with reference TRBV5-8 and TRBJ2-7 gives the whole variable domain EAGVTQSPTHLIKTRGQQATLRCSPISGHTSVYWYQQALGLGLQFLLWYDEGEERNRGNFPPRFSGRQFPNYSSELNVNALELEDSALYLCASSFGRGPQYFGPGTRLTVT.

The chain is built from TRBV6-5 and TRBJ1-3; TRBD1 aligns across 9 bases. CDR1 is MNHEY, CDR2 SVGAGI, per germline. V trimming: 6 bases; J trimming: 5 bases; junction bases outside the gene matches: 8. There are 15 residues in the CDR3. CDR3 DNA sequence: TGTGCCAGCAGCCCTGACAGGGGGACCAGAAACACCATATATTTT. Protein sequence: CASSPDRGTRNTIYF.

This chain connects TRBV9 to TRBJ2-2; D is uncertain. From germline, CDR1 is SGDLS and CDR2 YYNGEE. V lost 4 bases and J lost 5, with 6 bases in between. This CDR3 is built from 12 residues. The CDR3 protein is CASSPRTGELFF. Here the CDR3 DNA reads TGTGCCAGCAGCCCAAGGACCGGGGAGCTGTTTTTT.

The chain joins TRBV2 to TRBJ1-5; 7 bases align to TRBD1. Per the germline V gene, CDR1 is SNHLY and CDR2 is FYNNEI. This CDR3 region has 14 residues. The ends lost 4 bases at V and 2 bases at J; junction bases unmatched: 2. The CDR3 reads CASSGQGGNQPQHF. Written as DNA, the CDR3 is TGTGCCAGCAGTGGGCAGGGGGGCAATCAGCCCCAGCATTTT.

The chain links TRBV30 to TRBJ2-4; D gene uncertain. Trimming stripped 0 bases from V and 0 bases from J, with 9 bases between. In germline, CDR1 is GTSNPN, CDR2 SVGIG (reference sequence). The CDR3 is made up of 15 amino acids. The CDR3 sequence: CAWSVSELAKNIQYF. CDR3 nucleotide sequence: TGTGCCTGGAGTGTTTCCGAGCTAGCCAAAAACATTCAGTACTTC.

The chain has TRBV9 and TRBJ1-1; a possible D gene is TRBD1 (6 bases). V shed 1 base and J shed 4 bases, with 14 bases lying between them. Germline V gives CDR1 SGDLS, CDR2 YYNGEE. This CDR3 has 15 residues. The CDR3 DNA reads as TGTGCCAGCAGCGTATCGTGGGGGCTGGGCACTGAAGCTTTCTTT. Translating gives CASSVSWGLGTEAFF.

The V and J genes are TRBV19 and TRBJ2-7, with D uncertain. Germline V lookup: CDR1 LNHDA, CDR2 SQIVND (reference sequence). V lost 3 bases and J lost 1, with 16 bases in between. The CDR3 length is 16 residues. CDR3 sequence reads: CASSIHQDGFSYEQYF. The CDR3 DNA is TGTGCCAGTAGTATCCACCAGGACGGATTTTCCTACGAGCAGTACTTC.

V usage is TRBV2 and J usage is TRBJ1-6, with 7 nucleotides matching TRBD1. With 5 bases clipped from V and 2 bases from J, the junction kept 9 bases outside the gene matches. Per germline, CDR1 SNHLY and CDR2 FYNNEI. This CDR3 contains 17 residues. CDR3 DNA: TGTGCCAGCAGTATTGGGACAGCCGCCGCCTATAATTCACCCCTCCACTTT. It is translated as CASSIGTAAAYNSPLHF.

The CDR3 region is CASSKGTGALETQYF. The CDR3 DNA reads TGTGCCAGCAGCAAAGGGACCGGGGCATTAGAGACCCAGTACTTC. This sequence joins TRBV6-5 and TRBJ2-5, with D possibly being TRBD1 or TRBD2 (5 bases each). Per germline, CDR1 MNHEY and CDR2 SVGAGI. CDR3 length: 15 residues. V lost 6 bases and J 4 bases, leaving 18 bases between the germline ends.

This clone showed up just a few times. V is TRBV7-6 and J is TRBJ2-2; 13 bases agree with TRBD2. The CDR3 covers 19 residues. Trimming removed 2 bases from V and 3 bases from J; junction bases left unmatched: 9. Germline assignment: CDR1 SGHVS and CDR2 FNYEAQ. CDR3 amino acids: CASSLTYGLAGVDTGELFF. The CDR3 DNA sequence: TGTGCCAGCAGCTTAACGTACGGACTAGCGGGAGTTGACACCGGGGAGCTGTTTTTT.

The rearrangement uses TRBV11-3 and TRBJ2-3; D is possibly TRBD1 or TRBD2 (5 bases each). The germline CDR1 and CDR2 sequences are SGHNT and YENEEA. The germline V and J ends were trimmed by 0 bases and 4 bases, with 5 bases remaining between them. This CDR3 is built from 13 residues. CDR3 loop: CASSLEGADTQYF. CDR3 coding DNA: TGTGCCAGCAGCTTAGAGGGGGCAGATACGCAGTATTTT.

CDR3 amino acids: CASSLNDNYGYTF. The CDR3 DNA reads TGCGCCAGCAGCTTGAATGATAACTATGGCTACACCTTC. The chain recombines TRBV5-1 with TRBJ1-2; no firm D call. The CDR3 covers 13 residues. Germline V CDR1 and CDR2: SGHRS, YFSETQ. V was pared by 1 base and J by 1 base, with 5 bases between.

The chain links TRBV18 to TRBJ1-2; 10 bases fit TRBD1. The CDR3 contains 15 residues. V lost 2 bases, J lost 4 bases, and 4 bases stayed unmatched. Germline CDR1 KGHSH, CDR2 LQKENI. The CDR3 region is CASSPRTGGSYGYTF. The CDR3 DNA follows: TGTGCCAGCTCACCAAGGACAGGGGGGAGCTATGGCTACACCTTC.

This chain connects TRBV5-4 to TRBJ2-1, with unresolved D. Trimming stripped 4 bases from V and 10 bases from J, with 15 bases between. Germline lookup yields CDR1 SGHNT and CDR2 YYREEE (reference sequence). The CDR3 has 13 amino acids. CDR3 amino acids: CASSANPSGEQFF. CDR3 nucleotides: TGTGCCAGCAGCGCCAATCCTAGTGGCGAGCAGTTCTTC.